Reported below is one T cell receptor (beta chain). The data were taken from a study of blood T cell repertoires in COVID-19. Study in general: Samples representing acute and convalescent COVID-19 were sourced from the United States, Italy and Spain. Sample material is recorded as cDNA or gDNA derived from T cells, B-cell-depleted T cells, or PBMCs.

Original handling: Amplifying reference gene primers gave estimates of nucleated cell counts. The assay was immunoSEQ multiplex PCR, and TCRdb's table has in-frame clones only and misses some. V, J and clone size are taken as reported in that table, and D and trimming were inferred from the DNA itself. Of around 100,000 clones listed, more than 65% are singletons. This CDR3 has 17 residues. The germline V gene encodes CDR1 KGHDR and CDR2 SFDVKD. J lost 4 bases, V lost 6 bases, and 13 bases had no gene match. Specimen: peripheral blood. The sequence came from a man in his fifties or sixties with acute or convalescent COVID-19. The chain carries TRBV24-1 and TRBJ2-3, with TRBD1 matching 9 bases. CDR3 sequence: CATSTSWGDRVSDTQYF. DNA for the CDR3: TGTGCCACCAGTACCTCCTGGGGGGACAGGGTTTCAGATACGCAGTATTTT.